This TCR beta chain was recovered during a study of human versus mouse CDR3 diversity and MHC coevolution. Study background: Reported immunoSEQ sensitivity was one in 200,000 T cells, with reduced amplification bias.

With V trimmed by 6 bases and J by 1 base, 3 bases remained unmatched. The CDR3 extends over 13 amino acids. Per germline, CDR1 SGHRS and CDR2 YFSETQ. As regards this clone: The antigen is undetermined.

Here immunoSEQ multiplex PCR was the method, and the copy in TCRdb shows in-frame clones only, minus some. The sample yields tens of thousands of clones, just under 95% seen once. Cells were CD45RO-negative CD62L-positive naive CD4 T cells sorted from PBMCs. General study points: In humans, T-cell selection involved several MHC II alleles. Mice had fewer CDR3 deletions and insertions than humans on average.

The chain employs TRBV5-1 and TRBJ2-7, with 8 positions matching TRBD2. The sample was naive CD4+ T cells from blood. Specified subset: CD45RO-negative CD62L-positive naive CD4 T cells. The clonotype comes from a person between 60 and 69 years old in good health. This chain's CDR3 is CASTLAGSYEQYF. CDR3 bases: TGCGCCAGCACCCTAGCGGGTTCCTACGAGCAGTACTTC.